This TCR beta chain stems from a study of T cell repertoires in cytomegalovirus infection. Turning to the study itself: CMV infection plus the matching HLA type was flagged by public TCR beta signatures.

TCRdb itself ran the reads through MiXCR, one entry per CDR3 protein. The sample holds around 490,000 distinct CDR3 sequences, around a quarter seen once. In the case of this clonotype: The antigen remains undetermined.

General observations from the study: HLA-C-restricted CMV-specific TCR beta clonotypes were dominant in the ex vivo response.

The CDR3 loop spans 13 amino acids. The V end lost 7 bases, the J end lost 5 bases, and 14 bases lay between the germline ends. CDR1 and CDR2 (germline): LNHDA, SQIVND (reference sequence). J is TRBJ2-5 and V is TRBV19; a weak D match, TRBD1 (6 bases). Sequenced input: PBMCs. This receptor was obtained from a human donor in good health (CMV status not recorded). Some clones in this sample may be carry-over from other donors' samples. The CDR3 spells CASIGGQGETQYF. CDR3 DNA: TGTGCCAGTATTGGTGGCCAGGGGGAGACCCAGTACTTC.